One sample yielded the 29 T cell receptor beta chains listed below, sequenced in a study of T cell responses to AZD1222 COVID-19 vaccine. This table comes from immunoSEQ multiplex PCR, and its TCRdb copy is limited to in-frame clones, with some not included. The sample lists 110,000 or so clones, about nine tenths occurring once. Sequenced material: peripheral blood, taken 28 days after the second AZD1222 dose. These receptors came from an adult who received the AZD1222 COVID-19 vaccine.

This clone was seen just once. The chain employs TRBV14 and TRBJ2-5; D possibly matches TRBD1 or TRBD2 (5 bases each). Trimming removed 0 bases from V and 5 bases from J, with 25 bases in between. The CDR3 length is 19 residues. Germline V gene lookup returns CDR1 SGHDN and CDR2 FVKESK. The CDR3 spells CASSQEQLDAGTWGETQYF. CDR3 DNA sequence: TGTGCCAGCAGCCAAGAGCAGCTTGATGCAGGGACCTGGGGGGAGACCCAGTACTTC. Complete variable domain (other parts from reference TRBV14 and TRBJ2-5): EAGVTQFPSHSVIEKGQTVTLRCDPISGHDNLYWYRRVMGKEIKFLLHFVKESKQDESGMPNNRFLAERTGGTYSTLKVQPAELEDSGVYFCASSQEQLDAGTWGETQYFGPGTRLLVL.

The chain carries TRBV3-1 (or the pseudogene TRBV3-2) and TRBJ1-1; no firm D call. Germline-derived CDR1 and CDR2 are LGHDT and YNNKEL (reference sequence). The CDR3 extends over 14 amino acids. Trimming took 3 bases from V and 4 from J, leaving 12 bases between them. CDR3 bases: TGTGCCAGCAGCCAGGCCGTCGGGTTCACTGAAGCTTTCTTT. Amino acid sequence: CASSQAVGFTEAFF.

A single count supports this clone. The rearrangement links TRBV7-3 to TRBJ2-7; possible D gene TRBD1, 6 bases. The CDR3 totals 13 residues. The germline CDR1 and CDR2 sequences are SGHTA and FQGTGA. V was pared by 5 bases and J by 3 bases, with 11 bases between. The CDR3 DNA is TGTGCCAGCAGCATAGGACAGAACTACGAGCAGTACTTC. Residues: CASSIGQNYEQYF.

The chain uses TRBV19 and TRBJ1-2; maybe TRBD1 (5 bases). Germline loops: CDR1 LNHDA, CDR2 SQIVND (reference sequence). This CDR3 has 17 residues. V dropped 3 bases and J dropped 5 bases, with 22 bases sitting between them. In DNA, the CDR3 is TGTGCCAGTAGTATTCTTTCCACCCTGGACACACGATATGGCTACACCTTC. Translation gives CASSILSTLDTRYGYTF. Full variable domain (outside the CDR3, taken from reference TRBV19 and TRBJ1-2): DGGITQSPKYLFRKEGQNVTLSCEQNLNHDAMYWYRQDPGQGLRLIYYSQIVNDFQKGDIAEGYSVSREKKESFPLTVTSAQKNPTAFYLCASSILSTLDTRYGYTFGSGTRLTVV.

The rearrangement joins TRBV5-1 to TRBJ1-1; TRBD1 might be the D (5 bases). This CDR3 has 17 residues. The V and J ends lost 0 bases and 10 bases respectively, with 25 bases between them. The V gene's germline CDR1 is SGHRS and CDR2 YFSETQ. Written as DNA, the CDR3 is TGCGCCAGCAGCTTGGGTTGGGTAAAAGAGGGGCAAAGGGGAGCTTTCTTT. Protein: CASSLGWVKEGQRGAFF. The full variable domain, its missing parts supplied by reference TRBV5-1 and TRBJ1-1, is KAGVTQTPRYLIKTRGQQVTLSCSPISGHRSVSWYQQTPGQGLQFLFEYFSETQRNKGNFPGRFSGRQFSNSRSEMNVSTLELGDSALYLCASSLGWVKEGQRGAFFGQGTRLTVV.

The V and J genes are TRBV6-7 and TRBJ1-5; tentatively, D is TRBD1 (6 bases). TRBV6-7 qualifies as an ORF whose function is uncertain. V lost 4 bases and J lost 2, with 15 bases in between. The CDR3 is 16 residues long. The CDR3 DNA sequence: TGTGCCAGCAGTTTCCGCCAGGGGTTTGGCAATCAGCCCCAGCATTTT. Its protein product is CASSFRQGFGNQPQHF.

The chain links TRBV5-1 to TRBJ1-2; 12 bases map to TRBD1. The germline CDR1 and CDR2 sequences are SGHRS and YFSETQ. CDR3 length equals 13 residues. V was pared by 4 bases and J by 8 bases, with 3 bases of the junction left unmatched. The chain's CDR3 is CASSLGQGAGYTF. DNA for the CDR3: TGCGCCAGCAGCCTGGGACAGGGGGCAGGCTACACCTTC.

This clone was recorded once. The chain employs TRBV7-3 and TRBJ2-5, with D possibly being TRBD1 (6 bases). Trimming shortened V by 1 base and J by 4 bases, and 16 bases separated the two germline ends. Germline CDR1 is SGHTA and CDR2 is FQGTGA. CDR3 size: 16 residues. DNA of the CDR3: TGTGCCAGCAGCTTAAATCCTCAGGGGCAGGGAGAGACCCAGTACTTC. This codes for CASSLNPQGQGETQYF.

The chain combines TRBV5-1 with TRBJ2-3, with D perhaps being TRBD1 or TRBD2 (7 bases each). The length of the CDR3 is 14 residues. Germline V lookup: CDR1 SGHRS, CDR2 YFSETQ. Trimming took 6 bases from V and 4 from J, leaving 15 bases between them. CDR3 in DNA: TGCGCCAGCAAAGGGGGCGGGGGATCAGATACGCAGTATTTT. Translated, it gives CASKGGGGSDTQYF.

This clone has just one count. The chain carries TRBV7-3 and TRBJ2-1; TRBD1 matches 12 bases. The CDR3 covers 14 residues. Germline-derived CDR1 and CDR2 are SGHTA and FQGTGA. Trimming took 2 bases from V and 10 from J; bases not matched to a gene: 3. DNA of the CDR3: TGTGCCAGCAGCTTAGGGACAGGGGGCTTGGAGCAGTTCTTC. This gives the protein CASSLGTGGLEQFF.

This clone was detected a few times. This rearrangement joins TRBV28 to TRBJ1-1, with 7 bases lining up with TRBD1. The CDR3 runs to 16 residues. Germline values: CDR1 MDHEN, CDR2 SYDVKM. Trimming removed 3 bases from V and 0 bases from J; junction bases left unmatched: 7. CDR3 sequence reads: CASSFSTGKMNTEAFF. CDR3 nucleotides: TGTGCCAGCAGTTTCTCGACAGGGAAAATGAACACTGAAGCTTTCTTT.

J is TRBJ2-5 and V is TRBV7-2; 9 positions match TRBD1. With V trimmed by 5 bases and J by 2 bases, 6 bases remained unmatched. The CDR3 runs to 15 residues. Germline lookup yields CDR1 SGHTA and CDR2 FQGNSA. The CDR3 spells CASSKDRGKQETQYF. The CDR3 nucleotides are TGTGCCAGCAGCAAAGACAGGGGGAAGCAAGAGACCCAGTACTTC.

The CDR3 spells CASSQVAGGRVSNYGYTF. CDR3 in DNA: TGCGCCAGCAGCCAAGTCGCTGGCGGCAGGGTCTCTAACTATGGCTACACCTTC. The rearrangement joins TRBV4-3 to TRBJ1-2; D is perhaps TRBD1 (5 bases). Per the germline V gene, CDR1 is LGHNA and CDR2 is YSLEER. This CDR3 is 18 amino acids long. V lost 1 base and J lost 0, with 18 bases in between.

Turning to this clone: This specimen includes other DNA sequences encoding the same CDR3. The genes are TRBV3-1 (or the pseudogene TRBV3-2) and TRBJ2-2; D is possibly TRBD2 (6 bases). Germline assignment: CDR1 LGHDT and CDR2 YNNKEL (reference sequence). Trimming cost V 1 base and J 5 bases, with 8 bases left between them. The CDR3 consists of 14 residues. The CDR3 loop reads CASSQVRGTGELFF. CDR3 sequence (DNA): TGTGCCAGCAGCCAAGTTCGGGGGACCGGGGAGCTGTTTTTT.

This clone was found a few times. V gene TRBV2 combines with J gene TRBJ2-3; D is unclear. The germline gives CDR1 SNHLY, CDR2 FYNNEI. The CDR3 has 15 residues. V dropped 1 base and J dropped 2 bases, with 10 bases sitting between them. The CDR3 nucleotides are TGTGCCAGCAGTGAAGACCTCGTACCCACAGATACGCAGTATTTT. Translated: CASSEDLVPTDTQYF.

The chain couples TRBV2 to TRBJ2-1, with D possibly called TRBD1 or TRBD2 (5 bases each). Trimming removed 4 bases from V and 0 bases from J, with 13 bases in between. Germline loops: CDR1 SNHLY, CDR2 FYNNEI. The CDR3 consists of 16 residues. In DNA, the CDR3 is TGTGCCAGCAGTGTAGTCGGGGCATCCTCCTACAATGAGCAGTTCTTC. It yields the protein CASSVVGASSYNEQFF.

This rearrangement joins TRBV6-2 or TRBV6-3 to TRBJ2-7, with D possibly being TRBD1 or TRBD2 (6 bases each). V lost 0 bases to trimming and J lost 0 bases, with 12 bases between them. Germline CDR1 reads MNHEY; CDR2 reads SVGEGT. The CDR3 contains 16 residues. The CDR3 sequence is CASSYSVRGASYEQYF. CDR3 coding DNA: TGTGCCAGCAGTTACTCGGTTAGGGGGGCCTCCTACGAGCAGTACTTC.

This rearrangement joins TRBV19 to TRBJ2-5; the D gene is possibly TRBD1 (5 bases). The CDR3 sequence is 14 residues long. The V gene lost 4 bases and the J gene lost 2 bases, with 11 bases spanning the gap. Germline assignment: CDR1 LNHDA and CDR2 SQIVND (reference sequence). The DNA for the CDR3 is TGTGCCAGTAGTAACCAGGGTGGGCAAGAGACCCAGTACTTC. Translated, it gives CASSNQGGQETQYF. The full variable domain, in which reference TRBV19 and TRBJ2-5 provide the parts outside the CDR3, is DGGITQSPKYLFRKEGQNVTLSCEQNLNHDAMYWYRQDPGQGLRLIYYSQIVNDFQKGDIAEGYSVSREKKESFPLTVTSAQKNPTAFYLCASSNQGGQETQYFGPGTRLLVL.

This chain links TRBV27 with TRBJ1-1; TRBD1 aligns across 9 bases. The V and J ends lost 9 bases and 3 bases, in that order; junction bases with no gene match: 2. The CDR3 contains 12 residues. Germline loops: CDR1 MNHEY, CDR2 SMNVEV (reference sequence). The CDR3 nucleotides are TGTGCCAGTTACAGGGGGCACACTGAAGCTTTCTTT. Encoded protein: CASYRGHTEAFF.

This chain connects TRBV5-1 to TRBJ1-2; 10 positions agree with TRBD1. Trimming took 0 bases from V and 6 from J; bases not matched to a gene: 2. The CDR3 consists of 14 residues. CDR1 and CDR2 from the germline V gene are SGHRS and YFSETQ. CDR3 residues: CASSLGDRGNGYTF. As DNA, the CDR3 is TGCGCCAGCAGCTTGGGGGACAGGGGCAATGGCTACACCTTC.

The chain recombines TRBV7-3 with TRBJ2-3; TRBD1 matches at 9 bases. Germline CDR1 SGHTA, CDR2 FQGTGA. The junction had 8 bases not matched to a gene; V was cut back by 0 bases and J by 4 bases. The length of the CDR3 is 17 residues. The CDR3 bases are TGTGCCAGCAGCTTAACTGGTTTGGGACAGGGTCCAGATACGCAGTATTTT. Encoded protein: CASSLTGLGQGPDTQYF.

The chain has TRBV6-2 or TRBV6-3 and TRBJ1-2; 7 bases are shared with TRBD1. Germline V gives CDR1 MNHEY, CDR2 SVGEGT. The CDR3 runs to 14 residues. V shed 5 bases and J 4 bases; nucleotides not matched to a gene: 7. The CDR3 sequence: CASSTEGTAYGYTF. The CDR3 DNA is TGTGCCAGCAGTACAGAAGGGACAGCCTATGGCTACACCTTC.

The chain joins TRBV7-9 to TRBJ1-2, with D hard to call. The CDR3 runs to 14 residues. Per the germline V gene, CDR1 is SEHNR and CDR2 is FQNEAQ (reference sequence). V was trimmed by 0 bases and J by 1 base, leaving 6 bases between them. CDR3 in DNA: TGTGCCAGCAGCTTAGCAGATAATAACTATGGCTACACCTTC. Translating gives CASSLADNNYGYTF.

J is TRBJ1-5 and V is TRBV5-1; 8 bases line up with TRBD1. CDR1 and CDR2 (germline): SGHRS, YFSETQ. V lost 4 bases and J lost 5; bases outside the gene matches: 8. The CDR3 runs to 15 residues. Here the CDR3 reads CASSPEPGGYQPQHF. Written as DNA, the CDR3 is TGCGCCAGCAGCCCAGAGCCAGGGGGCTATCAGCCCCAGCATTTT.

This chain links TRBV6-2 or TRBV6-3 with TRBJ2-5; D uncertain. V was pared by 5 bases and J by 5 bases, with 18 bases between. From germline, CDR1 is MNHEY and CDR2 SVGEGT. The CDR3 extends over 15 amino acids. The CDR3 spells CASSPRGEPKETQYF. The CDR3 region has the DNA TGTGCCAGCAGTCCCCGAGGAGAGCCAAAGGAGACCCAGTACTTC.

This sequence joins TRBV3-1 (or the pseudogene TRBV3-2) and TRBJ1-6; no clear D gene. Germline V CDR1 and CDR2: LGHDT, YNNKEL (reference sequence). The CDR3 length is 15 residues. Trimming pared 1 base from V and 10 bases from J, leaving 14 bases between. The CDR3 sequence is CASSQGGGYESPLHF. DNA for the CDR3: TGTGCCAGCAGCCAAGGAGGCGGGTACGAGTCACCCCTCCACTTT.

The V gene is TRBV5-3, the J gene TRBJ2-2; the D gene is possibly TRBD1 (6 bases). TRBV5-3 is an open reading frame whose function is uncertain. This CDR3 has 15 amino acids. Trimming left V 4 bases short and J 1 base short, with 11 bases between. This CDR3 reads CARSPGQKNTGELFF. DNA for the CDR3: TGTGCCAGAAGCCCGGGACAAAAGAACACCGGGGAGCTGTTTTTT.

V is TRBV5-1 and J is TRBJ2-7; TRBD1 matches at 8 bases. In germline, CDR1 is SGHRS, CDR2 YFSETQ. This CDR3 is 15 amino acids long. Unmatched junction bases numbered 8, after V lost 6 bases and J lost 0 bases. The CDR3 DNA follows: TGCGCCAGCACCCCGGACAGGGCGAGCTCCTACGAGCAGTACTTC. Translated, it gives CASTPDRASSYEQYF.

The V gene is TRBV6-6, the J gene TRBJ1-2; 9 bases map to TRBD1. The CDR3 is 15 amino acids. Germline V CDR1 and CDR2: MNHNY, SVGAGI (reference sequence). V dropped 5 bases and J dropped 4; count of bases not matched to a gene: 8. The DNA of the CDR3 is TGTGCCAGCAGTCGACGGACAGGGGAGCCCTATGGCTACACCTTC. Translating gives CASSRRTGEPYGYTF.